This T cell receptor (beta chain) appears in the sequencing data of a study of blood T cell repertoires in COVID-19 (TCRdb year 2020). Looking at the study overall: Samples covering the acute and convalescent phases of COVID-19 were provided by collaborators in the United States, Italy and Spain. The material from the prospective study consisted of cDNA or gDNA derived from T cells, B-cell-depleted T cells, or PBMCs. The dataset comprised deeply sampled blood TCRbeta repertoires from subjects exposed to, actively infected with, or recovered from COVID-19. The repertoires were released in a freely available public database intended as a resource for research on the immune response to SARS-CoV-2. Samples came from the ongoing ImmuneRACE study (first 160 participants) plus 1,254 subjects from 6 global collaborators. Sample metadata almost always included a de-identified subject ID, COVID-19 status, age in years and sex. Where available, HLA class I and class II types were obtained from metadata supplied by the sample provider rather than from assay-based typing. The paper's findings and limits, for the study overall: How much clinical and demographic metadata was included differed by source and by participant, and the metadata was provided uncurated.

Whole blood was collected in K2EDTA tubes by collaborating institutions according to the institutions' own protocols. Collaborator samples were shipped for TCRbeta analysis as frozen whole blood, isolated PBMCs, or DNA extracted from either sample type. TCRbeta CDR3 regions were amplified from genomic DNA using the immunoSEQ Assay, a bias-controlled multiplex PCR. In the source study's methods: The number of nucleated cells in each sample was estimated from the amplification of reference gene primers within the assay. To quantify the absolute abundance of each unique TCRbeta CDR3 rearrangement, sequence reads were collapsed and filtered. For each sample, productive Simpson clonality was calculated as the square root of Simpson's diversity index across productive rearrangements. Entries here come from immuneACCESS through TCRdb and include only in-frame sequences with V and J called. Some clones fail to appear in such tables; in the studies checked, an unresolved V gene covers under half of the shortfall, and the cause of the remainder is unknown. Clone size and V and J calls were adopted from that table, with D and trimming inferred from the DNA. The sample records some 180,000 clones, 70% to 85% of which are singletons. The top ten clonotypes cover about 12% of the sample.

Details on this clone: Its binding antigen is unknown. The record has no base qualities; no much larger clone is one base away.

V loses 4 bases, J loses 7 bases, and the germline ends lie 9 bases apart. Looking up the germline V gene yields CDR1 SGHRS and CDR2 YFSETQ. The CDR3, cysteine through phenylalanine, is 12 amino acids long. The read is trimmed to its CDR3 DNA, 36 bases read in frame from base 1. This TCR was sampled from a human donor in a cohort sampled during active COVID-19. The sequence is built from TRBV5-1 and TRBJ2-1; possibly the D gene is TRBD2, per 6 matching bases. The specimen sequenced was peripheral blood. Here the CDR3 is given as CASSPDYNEQFF. The DNA sequence follows: TGCGCCAGCAGCCCGGACTATAATGAGCAGTTCTTC.